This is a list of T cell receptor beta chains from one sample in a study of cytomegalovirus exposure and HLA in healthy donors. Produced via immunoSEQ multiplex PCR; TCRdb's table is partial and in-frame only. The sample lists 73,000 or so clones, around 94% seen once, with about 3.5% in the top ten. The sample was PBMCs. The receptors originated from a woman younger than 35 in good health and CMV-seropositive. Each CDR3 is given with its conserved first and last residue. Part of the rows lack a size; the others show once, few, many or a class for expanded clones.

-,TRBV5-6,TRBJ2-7,CASSPRQGFLNEQYF
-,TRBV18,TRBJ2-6,CASSPGTGSSGANVLTF
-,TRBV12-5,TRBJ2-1,CASGLVMAGGGDEQFF
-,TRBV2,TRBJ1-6,CASSEVRGKSPLHF
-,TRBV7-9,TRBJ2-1,CASSFPTGGKISYNEQFF
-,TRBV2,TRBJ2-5,CASRRTSGRTSETQYF
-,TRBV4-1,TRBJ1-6,CASSQDRGSLYNSPLHF
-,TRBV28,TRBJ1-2,CASSRGQSQGYGYTF
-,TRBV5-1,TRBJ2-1,CASRPGTGDEQFF
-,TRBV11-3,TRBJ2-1,CASSTSTGGSYNEQFF
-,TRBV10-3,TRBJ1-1,CAISEAVPVAEAFF
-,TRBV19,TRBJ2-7,CASSIGTGVTYEQYF
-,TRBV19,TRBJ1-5,CASSPQDRGGNQPQHF
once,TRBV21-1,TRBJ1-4,CASWGQDRVYEKLFF
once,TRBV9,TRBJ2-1,CASSVGGDRSSYNEQFF
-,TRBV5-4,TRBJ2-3,CASSSEGSQTGDTQYF
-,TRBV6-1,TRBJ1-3,CASLDNFGNTIYF
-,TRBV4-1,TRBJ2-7,CASSQSLAVSSYEQYF
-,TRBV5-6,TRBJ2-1,CASSLVRGSAYNEQFF
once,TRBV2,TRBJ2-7,CASSEGGSSSYEQYF
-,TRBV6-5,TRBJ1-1,CASSYSSIPNTEAFF
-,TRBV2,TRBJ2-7,CASSDRGQHDEQYF
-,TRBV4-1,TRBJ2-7,CASSPTFDYEQYF
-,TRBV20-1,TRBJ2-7,CSARSSYEQYF
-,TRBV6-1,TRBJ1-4,CASSDLERNEKLFF
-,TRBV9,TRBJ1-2,CASSRGQEESRYTF
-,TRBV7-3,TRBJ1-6,CASSLSQGYNSPLHF
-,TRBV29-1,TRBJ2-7,CSVEEDGNGSQYF
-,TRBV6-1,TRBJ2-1,CASSGGTSSFNEQFF
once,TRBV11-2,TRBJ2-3,CASRASTDTQYF
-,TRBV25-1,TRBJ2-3,CASSDPSSLRSTDTQYF
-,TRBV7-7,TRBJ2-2,CASSFGTIGTTGELFF
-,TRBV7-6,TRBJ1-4,CASSRSPSNEKLFF
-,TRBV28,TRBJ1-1,CASSRRDRGRENTEAFF
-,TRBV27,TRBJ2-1,CASSSTTSGGYIDEQFF
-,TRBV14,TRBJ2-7,CASSQGGSSYEQYF
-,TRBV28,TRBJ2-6,CASSLRGSGANVLTF
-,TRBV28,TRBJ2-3,CASSSKGLADTQYF
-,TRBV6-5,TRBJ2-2,CASSPLTARAGELFF
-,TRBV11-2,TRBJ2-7,CASSPRTGLGEQYF
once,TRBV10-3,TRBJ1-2,CAISESFYSYGYTF
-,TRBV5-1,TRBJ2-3,CASSSWTSSTDTQYF
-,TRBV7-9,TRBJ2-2,CASSPRSGGAVGELFF
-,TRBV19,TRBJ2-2,CASSINRIGTGELFF
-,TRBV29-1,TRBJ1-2,CSVAQGAGGYTF
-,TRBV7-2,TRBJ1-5,CASSFTGINQPQHF
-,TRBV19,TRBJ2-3,CASSVLAADTQYF
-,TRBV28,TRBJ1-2,CASSLTGRYGYTF
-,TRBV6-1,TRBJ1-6,CASSEQGQGLSPLHF
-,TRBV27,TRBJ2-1,CASSVQGYNEQFF
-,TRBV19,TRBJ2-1,CASSIASSGGLNEQFF
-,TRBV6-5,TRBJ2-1,CASRLAIHNEQFF
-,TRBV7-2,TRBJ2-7,CASSLVDRGSDEQYF
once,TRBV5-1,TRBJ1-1,CASSLQGRNTEAFF
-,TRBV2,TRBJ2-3,CASSHTMGSSTDTQYF
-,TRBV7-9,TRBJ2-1,CASAELGGDYNEQFF
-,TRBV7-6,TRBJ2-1,CASSLEGTSTGEQFF